This passage covers 22 T cell receptor beta chains from one sample sequenced in a study of beta chain features in type 1 diabetes. The isolated RNA, all of it, was reverse transcribed, so expressed TCRB transcripts were what got sequenced. Profiling relied on immunoSEQ multiplex PCR, and the TCRdb table lists in-frame clones only, not all of them. The top ten clones hold less than 0.06% of a sample with 430,000 or so clones, roughly 10% of them seen once. The sample comprised naive CD4+ T cells from blood. The source of these receptors is a woman between 18 and 29 years old in good health.

This clone came up a few times. This chain connects TRBV14 to TRBJ2-3; D not resolved. The germline V and J ends were trimmed by 2 bases and 1 base, with 13 bases remaining between them. Germline values: CDR1 SGHDN, CDR2 FVKESK. This CDR3 is built from 16 residues. Here the CDR3 reads CASSQNPTFRTDTQYF. For the CDR3, the DNA is TGTGCCAGCAGCCAAAATCCTACTTTTCGCACAGATACGCAGTATTTT.

The genes are TRBV10-3 and TRBJ2-1; TRBD1 agrees at 9 bases. The CDR3 extends over 15 amino acids. The germline V gene encodes CDR1 ENHRY and CDR2 SYGVKD. Trimming removed 6 bases from V and 4 bases from J; junction bases left unmatched: 7. The CDR3: CAIRAGTGQYNEQFF. CDR3 sequence (DNA): TGTGCCATCAGGGCCGGGACAGGGCAATACAATGAGCAGTTCTTC.

CDR3 sequence reads: CATSRAVQGETQYF. The CDR3, as DNA: TGTGCCACCAGCAGAGCCGTTCAGGGAGAGACCCAGTACTTC. This chain uses TRBV15 with TRBJ2-5; possible D gene TRBD1, 5 bases. This CDR3 region has 14 residues. Trimming pared 1 base from V and 4 bases from J, leaving 10 bases between. Germline lookup yields CDR1 LNHNV and CDR2 YYDKDF (reference sequence).

As regards this clone: Its ends do not fully match the called genes, so a read error is possible. V and J are TRBV7-7 and TRBJ2-3; no reliable D call. Germline-derived CDR1 and CDR2 are SSHAT and FNYEAQ (reference sequence). CDR3 size: 13 residues. The CDR3 DNA is TGTGCTAGCAGCTCGCCCCCCTCGGCGACGCAGTATTTT. Its translation is CASSSPPSATQYF. The full variable domain, completed using reference TRBV7-7 and TRBJ2-3, is GAGVSQSPRYKVTKRGQDVTLRCDPISSHATLYWYQQALGQGPEFLTYFNYEAQPDKSGLPSDRFSAERPEGSISTLTIQRTEQRDSAMYRCASSSPPSATQYFGPGTRLTVL.

This clone has just a few counts. This chain links TRBV29-1 with TRBJ2-7; D is unclear. This CDR3 comprises 12 residues. Germline V gives CDR1 SQVTM, CDR2 ANQGSEA. V lost 6 bases and J 7 bases, leaving 16 bases between the germline ends. This chain's CDR3 is CSVPGVVGEQYF. CDR3 nucleotide sequence: TGCAGCGTCCCCGGCGTGGTCGGGGAGCAGTACTTC.

This clone was detected only a few times. This chain links TRBV5-4 with TRBJ2-3; D might be TRBD2 (6 bases). Germline assignment: CDR1 SGHNT and CDR2 YYREEE (reference sequence). V lost 1 base and J lost 0, with 9 bases in between. There are 15 residues in the CDR3. CDR3 nucleotide sequence: TGTGCCAGCAGCTTGTTAGCGGCCAGCACAGATACGCAGTATTTT. Translated, it gives CASSLLAASTDTQYF. Drawing the rest from reference TRBV5-4 and TRBJ2-3, the complete variable domain is ETGVTQSPTHLIKTRGQQVTLRCSSQSGHNTVSWYQQALGQGPQFIFQYYREEENGRGNFPPRFSGLQFPNYSSELNVNALELDDSALYLCASSLLAASTDTQYFGPGTRLTVL.

This clone was recorded a few times. V is TRBV28 and J is TRBJ2-1; possibly TRBD1 for D (5 bases). Germline values: CDR1 MDHEN, CDR2 SYDVKM. This CDR3 spans 13 amino acids. Trimming stripped 8 bases from V and 3 bases from J, with 11 bases between. CDR3 sequence: CASVTVRYNEQFF. The CDR3 coding sequence is TGTGCCAGCGTGACAGTCCGCTACAATGAGCAGTTCTTC.

In this sample, this clone turned up a few times. V gene TRBV5-4 combines with J gene TRBJ2-1, with 12 bases fitting TRBD2. The CDR3 spans 17 residues. V trimming: 1 base; J trimming: 6 bases; junction bases outside the gene matches: 8. CDR1 SGHNT and CDR2 YYREEE come from the germline V gene (reference sequence). CDR3 sequence (DNA): TGTGCCAGCAGCTTGATACTAGCGGGAGGTGTGCGCAATGAGCAGTTCTTC. This encodes CASSLILAGGVRNEQFF.

This clone turned up a few times. The chain recombines TRBV29-1 with TRBJ1-1, with D possibly matching TRBD1 (5 bases). Trimming cost V 3 bases and J 5 bases, with 13 bases left between them. Germline assignment: CDR1 SQVTM and CDR2 ANQGSEA. The CDR3 runs to 13 residues. The CDR3: CSVEQGWLTEAFF. The CDR3, as DNA: TGCAGCGTTGAGCAGGGTTGGCTGACTGAAGCTTTCTTT.

This clone appeared many times. The chain combines TRBV9 with TRBJ2-1, with D possibly matching TRBD1 (6 bases). The CDR3 is made up of 14 amino acids. Trimming shortened V by 3 bases and J by 7 bases, and 14 bases separated the two germline ends. Germline loops: CDR1 SGDLS, CDR2 YYNGEE. This chain's CDR3 is CASSGVLQGNEQFF. CDR3 DNA: TGTGCCAGCAGCGGAGTCCTACAGGGTAATGAGCAGTTCTTC. Variable domain in full (rest from reference TRBV9 and TRBJ2-1): DSGVTQTPKHLITATGQRVTLRCSPRSGDLSVYWYQQSLDQGLQFLIQYYNGEERAKGNILERFSAQQFPDLHSELNLSSLELGDSALYFCASSGVLQGNEQFFGPGTRLTVL.

In its sample, this clone was seen a few times. Other nucleotide sequences in the sample specify the same CDR3. The chain uses TRBV20-1 and TRBJ1-2; D might be TRBD1 (6 bases). Germline assignment: CDR1 DFQATT and CDR2 SNEGSKA (reference sequence). CDR3 length: 11 residues. V shed 6 bases and J shed 3 bases, with 8 bases lying between them. In DNA, the CDR3 is TGCAGTGCACGGACAGACTATGGCTACACCTTC. Protein product: CSARTDYGYTF.

This sequence joins TRBV27 and TRBJ2-3; TRBD2 agrees at 15 bases. Losses at the gene ends were 8 bases for V and 7 bases for J; bases not matched to a gene: 1. The CDR3 totals 13 residues. Germline CDR1 and CDR2: MNHEY and SMNVEV (reference sequence). The CDR3 reads CASGTSGGHTQYF. The CDR3, as DNA: TGTGCCAGCGGGACTAGCGGGGGGCATACGCAGTATTTT.

Many counts were recorded for this clone. The rearrangement joins TRBV15 to TRBJ2-3; no definite D call. Per the germline V gene, CDR1 is LNHNV and CDR2 is YYDKDF (reference sequence). CDR3 size: 13 residues. Trimming shortened V by 2 bases and J by 2 bases, and 5 bases separated the two germline ends. CDR3 DNA sequence: TGTGCCACCAGCAGACTGGACACAGATACGCAGTATTTT. Amino acids: CATSRLDTDTQYF.

This clone has just a few counts. The chain is built from TRBV7-9 and TRBJ2-7; D is undetermined. The CDR3 contains 16 residues. V lost 1 base and J lost 0, with 13 bases in between. Germline CDR1 reads SEHNR; CDR2 reads FQNEAQ (reference sequence). The chain's CDR3 is CASSLEGWGTSYEQYF. The DNA of the CDR3 is TGTGCCAGCAGCTTAGAAGGGTGGGGTACCTCCTACGAGCAGTACTTC.

This clone has more than one count but fewer than ten. The chain carries TRBV20-1 and TRBJ1-6, with a possible D match to TRBD1 (5 bases). CDR1 is DFQATT, CDR2 SNEGSKA, per germline (reference sequence). Trimming cost V 4 bases and J 17 bases, with 15 bases left between them. This CDR3 region has 11 residues. CDR3 in amino acids: CSATRQTTFHF. The CDR3 coding sequence is TGCAGTGCTACCCGACAGACCACCTTCCACTTT.

This clone was seen only a few times. The chain carries TRBV19 and TRBJ1-5; D gene unclear. V was pared by 7 bases and J by 11 bases, with 21 bases between. The CDR3 has 14 amino acids. From germline, CDR1 is LNHDA and CDR2 SQIVND (reference sequence). The CDR3 sequence: CASNPESKVRSQHF. The CDR3 region has the DNA TGTGCCAGTAATCCCGAGAGTAAAGTTAGGTCCCAGCATTTT. The complete variable domain, with remaining parts taken from reference TRBV19 and TRBJ1-5, reads DGGITQSPKYLFRKEGQNVTLSCEQNLNHDAMYWYRQDPGQGLRLIYYSQIVNDFQKGDIAEGYSVSREKKESFPLTVTSAQKNPTAFYLCASNPESKVRSQHFGDGTRLSIL.

V gene TRBV15 combines with J gene TRBJ1-1; 7 bases agree with TRBD1. From germline, CDR1 is LNHNV and CDR2 YYDKDF (reference sequence). This CDR3 has 15 amino acids. With V trimmed by 4 bases and J by 5 bases, 10 bases remained unmatched. CDR3 nucleotide sequence: TGTGCCACCAGCAAGCCAGGGGGTTCACGGACTGAAGCTTTCTTT. This sequence encodes CATSKPGGSRTEAFF.

The chain carries TRBV7-8 and TRBJ2-7, with 8 bases aligning to TRBD1. Losses at the gene ends were 5 bases for V and 8 bases for J; bases not matched to a gene: 5. CDR1 and CDR2 from the germline V gene are SGHVS and FQNEAQ. The CDR3 loop spans 12 amino acids. This CDR3 is CASSQTGDQQYF. The CDR3 DNA follows: TGTGCCAGCAGCCAGACAGGGGACCAGCAGTACTTC.

This clone was observed a handful of times. The CDR3 loop reads CASSLRSGLVAEQFF. The CDR3 bases are TGTGCCAGCAGCTTAAGGTCGGGGCTAGTTGCTGAGCAGTTCTTC. The V call is TRBV7-3, the J call TRBJ2-1; tentatively, D is TRBD1 or TRBD2 (5 bases each). V was trimmed by 1 base and J by 9 bases, leaving 16 bases between them. The CDR3 extends over 15 amino acids. Germline-derived CDR1 and CDR2 are SGHTA and FQGTGA.

The V and J genes are TRBV7-3 and TRBJ2-3, with TRBD1 matching over 9 bases. The V segment lost 1 base and the J segment 2 bases; nucleotides outside the gene matches: 10. CDR1 is SGHTA and CDR2 is FQGTGA in the germline V gene. This CDR3 has 18 amino acids. The CDR3 here is CASSLRPGTGLDTDTQYF. CDR3 DNA sequence: TGTGCCAGCAGCTTAAGGCCTGGGACAGGGCTGGACACAGATACGCAGTATTTT.

This clone was found once. The chain combines TRBV27 with TRBJ1-5; D uncertain. The CDR3 extends over 17 amino acids. CDR1 is MNHEY, CDR2 SMNVEV, per germline (reference sequence). The V and J ends lost 0 bases and 2 bases respectively, with 14 bases between them. CDR3 protein: CASSLSGISDGNQPQHF. DNA of the CDR3: TGTGCCAGCAGTTTATCAGGAATATCGGATGGCAATCAGCCCCAGCATTTT.

This clone turned up a few times. Other DNA sequences in this specimen translate into the identical CDR3. This sequence joins TRBV7-2 and TRBJ2-5; D is undetermined. The ends were cut back, 1 base at V and 1 base at J, with 4 bases in the middle. Germline lookup yields CDR1 SGHTA and CDR2 FQGNSA. The CDR3 extends over 13 amino acids. The CDR3 sequence: CASSLGFQETQYF. The CDR3 DNA sequence: TGTGCCAGCAGCTTAGGCTTCCAAGAGACCCAGTACTTC.